The entry that follows covers one T cell receptor beta chain sequence. Its antigen is not identified. A junction end diverges from the germline sequence, so it may reflect a read error. This record comes from a study of T cell repertoires in cytomegalovirus infection. Findings and caveats of the study: Across the ex vivo response, the dominant clonotypes were HLA-C-restricted CMV-specific TCR beta clonotypes. Based on cumulative public TCR beta family frequency, carriers of CMV plus the relevant HLA were identified.

TCRdb passed the reads through MiXCR, listing each CDR3 protein once. The data show about 110,000 distinct CDR3 sequences, about 30% seen once. CDR3 length: 15 residues. Germline lookup yields CDR1 LNHDA and CDR2 SQIVND (reference sequence). The sample was CD8+ T cells from cultured PBMCs, taken from culture after CMV antigen stimulation. The chain combines TRBV19 with TRBJ2-2; D gene unclear. This TCR came from a human donor in good health (CMV status not recorded). Some clones in this sample may be carry-over from other donors' samples. In nucleotides, the CDR3 is TGTGCCAGTAGTATAGCGGGTACTCTCACCGAGGAGCTGTTTTTT. It codes for CASSIAGTLTEELFF.